Sequencing of this TCR beta chain was carried out in a study of blood T cell repertoires in COVID-19. Turning to the study itself: Samples representing acute and convalescent COVID-19 were sourced from the United States, Italy and Spain.

Authors' processing steps: Estimation of nucleated cell counts relied on the amplification of reference gene primers. TCRdb's copy holds only in-frame clones and misses some; the assay was immunoSEQ multiplex PCR. V and J calls and clone size are given by that table; D and trimming were obtained from the DNA. The sample has almost 250,000 clones, 70% to 90% seen once. Symptom resolution, clearance, or two negative PCRs marked donors in Cohort 3 as recovered. The CDR3 has 17 residues. Germline-derived CDR1 and CDR2 are LGHNA and YNFKEQ. V trimming: 0 bases; J trimming: 4 bases; junction bases outside the gene matches: 7. There are many counts of this clone.

Sequenced input: PBMCs or T cells enriched from blood (not recorded which). The V gene is TRBV4-2, the J gene TRBJ2-1, with TRBD2 identical over 9 bases. This TCR was recovered from a woman aged 45 to 65 who had recovered from COVID-19. CDR3 nucleotide sequence: TGTGCCAGCAGCCAAGAGGGGGATAGCGGGGGTTACAATGAGCAGTTCTTC. Protein sequence: CASSQEGDSGGYNEQFF.